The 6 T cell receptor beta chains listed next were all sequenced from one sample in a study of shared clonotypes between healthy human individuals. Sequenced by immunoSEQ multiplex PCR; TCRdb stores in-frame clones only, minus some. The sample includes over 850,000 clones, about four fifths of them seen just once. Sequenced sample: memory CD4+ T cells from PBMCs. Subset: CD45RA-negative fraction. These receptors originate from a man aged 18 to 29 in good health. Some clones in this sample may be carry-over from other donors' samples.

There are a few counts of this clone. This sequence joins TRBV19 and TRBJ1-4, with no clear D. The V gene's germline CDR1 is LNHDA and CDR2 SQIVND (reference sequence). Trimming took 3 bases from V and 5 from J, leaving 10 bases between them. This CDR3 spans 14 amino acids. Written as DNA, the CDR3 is TGTGCCAGTAGTATGATCGGTACAAATGAAAAACTGTTTTTT. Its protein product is CASSMIGTNEKLFF.

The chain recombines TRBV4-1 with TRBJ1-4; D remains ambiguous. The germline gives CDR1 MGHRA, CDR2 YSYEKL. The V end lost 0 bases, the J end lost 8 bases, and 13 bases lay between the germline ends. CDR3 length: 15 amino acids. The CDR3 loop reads CASSQDPSYWEKLFF. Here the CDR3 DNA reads TGCGCCAGCAGCCAAGATCCCAGCTACTGGGAAAAACTGTTTTTT.

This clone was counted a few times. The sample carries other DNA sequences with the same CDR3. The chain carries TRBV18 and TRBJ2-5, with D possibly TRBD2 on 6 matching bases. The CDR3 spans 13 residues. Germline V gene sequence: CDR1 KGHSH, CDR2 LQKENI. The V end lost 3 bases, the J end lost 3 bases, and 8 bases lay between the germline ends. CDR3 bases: TGTGCCAGCTCACCGGGACTTGAAGAGACCCAGTACTTC. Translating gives CASSPGLEETQYF.

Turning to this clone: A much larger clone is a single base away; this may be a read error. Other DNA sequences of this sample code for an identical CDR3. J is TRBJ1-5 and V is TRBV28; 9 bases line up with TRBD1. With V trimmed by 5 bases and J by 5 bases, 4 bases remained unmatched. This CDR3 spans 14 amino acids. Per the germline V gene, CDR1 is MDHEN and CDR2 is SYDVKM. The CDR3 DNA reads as TGTGCCAGCAGTCCCGGGACAGGGTATCAGCCCCAGCATTTT. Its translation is CASSPGTGYQPQHF.

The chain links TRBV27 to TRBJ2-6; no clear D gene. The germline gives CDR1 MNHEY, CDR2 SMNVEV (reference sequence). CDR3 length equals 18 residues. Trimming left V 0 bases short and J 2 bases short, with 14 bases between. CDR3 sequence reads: CASSLSGNVAPGANVLTF. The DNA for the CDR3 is TGTGCCAGCAGTTTATCGGGGAACGTAGCCCCTGGGGCCAACGTCCTGACTTTC.

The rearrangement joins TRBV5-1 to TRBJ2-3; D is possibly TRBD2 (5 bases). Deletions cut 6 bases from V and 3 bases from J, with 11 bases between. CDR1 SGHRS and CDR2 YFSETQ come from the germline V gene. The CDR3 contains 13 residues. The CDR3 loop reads CASMEVGTDTQYF. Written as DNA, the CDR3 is TGCGCCAGCATGGAGGTTGGGACAGATACGCAGTATTTT.